A selection of T cell receptor beta chains follows, all from one sample in a study of PD-1 blockade in classical Hodgkin lymphoma. Assay: immunoSEQ multiplex PCR; the TCRdb copy retains only in-frame clones and omits some. The sample yields 90,000 to 140,000 clones, approximately 89% seen once. The sequences come from peripheral blood mononuclear cells (PBMCs), collected before the fourth cycle of nivolumab. The receptors derive from a human donor with classical Hodgkin lymphoma. The CDR3 runs from the conserved cysteine through the conserved F or W. Each record gives: CDR3 length, V gene, J gene, CDR3 protein.

cdr3_length: 15
v_call: TRBV11-2
j_call: TRBJ1-4
cdr3_aa: CASSTRWGVVEKLFF

cdr3_length: 19
v_call: TRBV11-2
j_call: TRBJ2-7
cdr3_aa: CASSLDPIGLAEEAYEQYF

cdr3_length: 12
v_call: TRBV11-2
j_call: TRBJ2-1
cdr3_aa: CASSSLAGEQFF

cdr3_length: 15
v_call: TRBV15
j_call: TRBJ1-4
cdr3_aa: CATSRGRQGREKLFF

cdr3_length: 15
v_call: TRBV5-6
j_call: TRBJ2-5
cdr3_aa: CASSWGDRVQETQYF

cdr3_length: 16
v_call: TRBV7-2
j_call: TRBJ2-2
cdr3_aa: CASSSRQGFFTGELFF

cdr3_length: 15
v_call: TRBV7-2
j_call: TRBJ2-7
cdr3_aa: CASSPYDSFGYEQYF

cdr3_length: 13
v_call: TRBV30
j_call: TRBJ1-1
cdr3_aa: CAWRTGVNTEAFF

cdr3_length: 15
v_call: TRBV19
j_call: TRBJ2-7
cdr3_aa: CASSIPGAVTYEQYF

cdr3_length: 13
v_call: TRBV10-3
j_call: TRBJ2-3
cdr3_aa: CAISGTSRDTQYF

cdr3_length: 16
v_call: TRBV18
j_call: TRBJ2-4
cdr3_aa: CASSQLAGDPKNIQYF

cdr3_length: 14
v_call: TRBV28
j_call: TRBJ2-7
cdr3_aa: CASRGTGQGREQYF

cdr3_length: 13
v_call: TRBV27
j_call: TRBJ1-1
cdr3_aa: CASSPNTGTEAFF

cdr3_length: 11
v_call: TRBV2
j_call: TRBJ2-2
cdr3_aa: CASGPTGELFF

cdr3_length: 15
v_call: TRBV25-1
j_call: TRBJ2-2
cdr3_aa: CASQKQGVNTGELFF

cdr3_length: 17
v_call: TRBV6-1
j_call: TRBJ2-3
cdr3_aa: CASSEYRLAGVPDTQYF

cdr3_length: 12
v_call: TRBV5-6
j_call: TRBJ2-7
cdr3_aa: CASSLGGIEQYF

cdr3_length: 11
v_call: TRBV10-3
j_call: TRBJ1-2
cdr3_aa: CAIGSDYGYTF

cdr3_length: 12
v_call: TRBV6-6
j_call: TRBJ2-7
cdr3_aa: CASSYGGEGKYF

cdr3_length: 14
v_call: TRBV6-1
j_call: TRBJ1-2
cdr3_aa: CASSERNTPYGYTF

cdr3_length: 15
v_call: TRBV7-2
j_call: TRBJ2-7
cdr3_aa: CASSPTSGTIGEQYF

cdr3_length: 16
v_call: TRBV7-7
j_call: TRBJ2-2
cdr3_aa: CASSLGRAGMAGELFF

cdr3_length: 13
v_call: TRBV6-1
j_call: TRBJ1-1
cdr3_aa: CANSLRGGSEAFF

cdr3_length: 14
v_call: TRBV10-2
j_call: TRBJ2-2
cdr3_aa: CASGPEVGAGELFF

cdr3_length: 15
v_call: TRBV4-2
j_call: TRBJ1-5
cdr3_aa: CASSLIQGSNQPQHF

cdr3_length: 12
v_call: TRBV7-9
j_call: TRBJ2-7
cdr3_aa: CASSATGGEQYF

cdr3_length: 15
v_call: TRBV18
j_call: TRBJ2-7
cdr3_aa: CASSPPGQGTIEQYF

cdr3_length: 13
v_call: TRBV25-1
j_call: TRBJ1-1
cdr3_aa: CASSALQHTEAFF

cdr3_length: 14
v_call: TRBV9
j_call: TRBJ1-2
cdr3_aa: CASSVESRNYGYTF

cdr3_length: 15
v_call: TRBV7-6
j_call: TRBJ2-3
cdr3_aa: CASSPSGLSTDTQYF

cdr3_length: 16
v_call: TRBV30
j_call: TRBJ1-2
cdr3_aa: CAWETLDSLTNYGYTF

cdr3_length: 15
v_call: TRBV25-1
j_call: TRBJ2-7
cdr3_aa: CASSEHPTAVGEQYF

cdr3_length: 14
v_call: TRBV18
j_call: TRBJ1-1
cdr3_aa: CASSLTGPNTEAFF

cdr3_length: 17
v_call: TRBV5-1
j_call: TRBJ2-4
cdr3_aa: CASSLVGAGFGKNIQYF

cdr3_length: 16
v_call: TRBV14
j_call: TRBJ2-6
cdr3_aa: CASSQPGWSGANVLTF

cdr3_length: 18
v_call: TRBV2
j_call: TRBJ2-7
cdr3_aa: CASTHSGLQLAVTYEQYF

cdr3_length: 14
v_call: TRBV4-2
j_call: TRBJ2-7
cdr3_aa: CASSQDLASYEQYF